This TCR beta chain emerged from a study of blood T cell repertoires in COVID-19. Clones were sequenced by immunoSEQ multiplex PCR, and TCRdb holds only the in-frame ones, with some missing. This sample has about 120,000 clones, with roughly 90% found just once. Followed over time, Seattle patients had been enrolled while infection was active. The germline V and J ends were trimmed by 3 bases and 5 bases, with 13 bases remaining between them. Germline V CDR1 and CDR2: SGHTA, FQGTGA. The CDR3 consists of 14 residues. The origin of this receptor is an older woman with COVID-19, enrolled during active disease. Sequences were obtained from peripheral blood. This chain links TRBV7-3 with TRBJ1-2; maybe TRBD1 (6 bases). CDR3 in DNA: TGTGCCAGCAGCTTGAACAGGGTGGGGTATGGCTACACCTTC. Translating it yields CASSLNRVGYGYTF.